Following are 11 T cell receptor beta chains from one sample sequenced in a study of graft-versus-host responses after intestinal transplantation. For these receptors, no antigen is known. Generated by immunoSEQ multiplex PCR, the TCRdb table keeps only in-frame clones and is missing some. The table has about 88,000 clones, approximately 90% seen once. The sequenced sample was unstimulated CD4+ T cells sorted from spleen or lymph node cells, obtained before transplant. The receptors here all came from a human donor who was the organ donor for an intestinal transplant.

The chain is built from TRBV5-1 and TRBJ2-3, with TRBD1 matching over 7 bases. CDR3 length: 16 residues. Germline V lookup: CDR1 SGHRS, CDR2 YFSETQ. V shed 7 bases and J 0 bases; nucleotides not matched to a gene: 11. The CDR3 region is CASGSHRGISTDTQYF. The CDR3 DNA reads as TGCGCCAGCGGAAGTCACAGGGGAATTAGCACAGATACGCAGTATTTT.

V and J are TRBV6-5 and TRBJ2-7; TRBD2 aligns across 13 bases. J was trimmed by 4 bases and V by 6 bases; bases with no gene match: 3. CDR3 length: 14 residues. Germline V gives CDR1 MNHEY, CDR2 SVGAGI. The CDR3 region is CASSRTSGGYEQYF. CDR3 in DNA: TGTGCCAGCAGCCGGACTAGCGGGGGATACGAGCAGTACTTC.

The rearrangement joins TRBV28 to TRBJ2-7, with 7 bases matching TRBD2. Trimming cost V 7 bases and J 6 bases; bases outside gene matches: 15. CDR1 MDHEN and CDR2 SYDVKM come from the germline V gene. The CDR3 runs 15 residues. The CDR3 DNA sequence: TGTGCCAGCAAAACTGCGGGGCAGGGAGGGGCCGAGCAGTACTTC. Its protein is CASKTAGQGGAEQYF.

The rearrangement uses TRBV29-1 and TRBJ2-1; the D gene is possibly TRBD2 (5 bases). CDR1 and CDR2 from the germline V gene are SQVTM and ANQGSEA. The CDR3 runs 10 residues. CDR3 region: CSFKEVGQFF. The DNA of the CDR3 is TGCAGTTTTAAGGAGGTGGGACAGTTCTTC.

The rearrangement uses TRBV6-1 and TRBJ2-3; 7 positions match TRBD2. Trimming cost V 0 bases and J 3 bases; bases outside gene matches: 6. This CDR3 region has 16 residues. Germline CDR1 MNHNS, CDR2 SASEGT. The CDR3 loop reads CASSEAPGGATDTQYF. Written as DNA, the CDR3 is TGTGCCAGCAGTGAAGCGCCGGGGGGAGCGACAGATACGCAGTATTTT.

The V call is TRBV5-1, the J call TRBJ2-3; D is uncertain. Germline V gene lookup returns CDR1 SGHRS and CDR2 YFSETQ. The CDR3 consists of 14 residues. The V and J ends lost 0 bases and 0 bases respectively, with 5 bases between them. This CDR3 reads CASSLVGSTDTQYF. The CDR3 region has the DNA TGCGCCAGCAGCTTGGTGGGCAGCACAGATACGCAGTATTTT. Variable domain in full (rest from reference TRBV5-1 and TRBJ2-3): KAGVTQTPRYLIKTRGQQVTLSCSPISGHRSVSWYQQTPGQGLQFLFEYFSETQRNKGNFPGRFSGRQFSNSRSEMNVSTLELGDSALYLCASSLVGSTDTQYFGPGTRLTVL.

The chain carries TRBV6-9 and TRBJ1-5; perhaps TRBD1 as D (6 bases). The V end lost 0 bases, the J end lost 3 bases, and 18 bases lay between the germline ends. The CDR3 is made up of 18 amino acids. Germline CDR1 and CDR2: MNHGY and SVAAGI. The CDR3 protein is CASSYSGQFGQTNQPQHF. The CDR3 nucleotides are TGTGCCAGCAGTTATTCCGGCCAATTCGGACAGACCAATCAGCCCCAGCATTTT.

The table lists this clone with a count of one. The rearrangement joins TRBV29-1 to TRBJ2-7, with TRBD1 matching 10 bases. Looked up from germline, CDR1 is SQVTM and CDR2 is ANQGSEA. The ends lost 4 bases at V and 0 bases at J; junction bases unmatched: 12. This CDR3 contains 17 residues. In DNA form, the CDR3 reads TGCAGCGTTGGCCCGCGGGGACAGGGGTTGAACTCCTACGAGCAGTACTTC. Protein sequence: CSVGPRGQGLNSYEQYF.

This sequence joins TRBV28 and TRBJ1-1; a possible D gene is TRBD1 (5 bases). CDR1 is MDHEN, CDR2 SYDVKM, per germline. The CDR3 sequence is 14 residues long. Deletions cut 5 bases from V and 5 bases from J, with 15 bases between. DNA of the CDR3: TGTGCCAGCAGTATAGTGGGGCGTGGGACTGAAGCTTTCTTT. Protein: CASSIVGRGTEAFF.

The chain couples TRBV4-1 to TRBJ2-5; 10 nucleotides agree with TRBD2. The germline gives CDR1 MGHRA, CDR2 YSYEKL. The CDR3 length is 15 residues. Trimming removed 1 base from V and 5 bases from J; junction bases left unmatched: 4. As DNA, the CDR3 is TGCGCCAGCAGCCAAGGGATTAGCGGGAGGGAGACCCAGTACTTC. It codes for CASSQGISGRETQYF.

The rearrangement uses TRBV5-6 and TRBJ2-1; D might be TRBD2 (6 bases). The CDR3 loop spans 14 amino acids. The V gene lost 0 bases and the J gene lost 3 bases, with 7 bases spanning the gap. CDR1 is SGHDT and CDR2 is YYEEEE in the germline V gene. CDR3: CASSLGLVYNEQFF. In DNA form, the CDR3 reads TGTGCCAGCAGCTTGGGACTAGTCTACAATGAGCAGTTCTTC. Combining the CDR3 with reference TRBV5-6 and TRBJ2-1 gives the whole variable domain DAGVTQSPTHLIKTRGQQVTLRCSPKSGHDTVSWYQQALGQGPQFIFQYYEEEERQRGNFPDRFSGHQFPNYSSELNVNALLLGDSALYLCASSLGLVYNEQFFGPGTRLTVL.